The source of this T cell receptor beta chain is a study of T cell clonotyping in hematopoietic cell transplantation. Trimming took off 4 bases at V and 3 bases at J, with 13 bases between the two ends. The CDR3 runs 14 residues. Germline CDR1 is SGHTS and CDR2 is YDEGEE. This clone is deemed large (0.1 to 1%). Antigen specificity is unknown. Sequenced by immunoSEQ multiplex PCR; TCRdb stores in-frame clones only, minus some. The table lists approximately 5,000 clones, around 78% of them singletons. Findings of the study overall: Pathologically expanded recipient clonotypes increased progressively from day 30 to day 180 as diversity fell. Higher Inverse Simpson Index values in graft donor and pretransplant recipient predicted broader posttransplant TCR diversity. Few recipient clonotypes overlapped donors; over 95% were de novo at given depth.

The rearrangement joins TRBV5-8 to TRBJ1-2; no reliable D call. This receptor was identified in a male patient in his sixties who had an allogeneic stem cell transplant, so T cells may come from the graft donor. Some clones in this sample may be carry-over from other donors' samples. The starting material was peripheral blood mononuclear cells, obtained 100 days after allogeneic stem cell transplant. The CDR3 here is CASSLRATDYGYTF. Here the CDR3 DNA reads TGTGCCAGCAGCCTGCGAGCCACGGACTATGGCTACACCTTC.